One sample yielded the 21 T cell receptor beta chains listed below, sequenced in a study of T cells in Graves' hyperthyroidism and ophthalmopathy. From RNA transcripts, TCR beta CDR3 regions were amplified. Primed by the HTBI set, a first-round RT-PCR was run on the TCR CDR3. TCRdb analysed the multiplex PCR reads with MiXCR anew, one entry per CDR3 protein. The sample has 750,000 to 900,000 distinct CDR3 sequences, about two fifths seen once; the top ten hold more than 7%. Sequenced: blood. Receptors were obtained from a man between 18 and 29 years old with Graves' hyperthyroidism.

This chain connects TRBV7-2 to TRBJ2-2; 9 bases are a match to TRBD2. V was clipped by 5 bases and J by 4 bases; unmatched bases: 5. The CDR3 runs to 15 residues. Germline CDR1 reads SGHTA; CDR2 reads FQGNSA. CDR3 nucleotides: TGTGCCAGCAGCCATCCTAGCGGGATCACCGGGGAGCTGTTTTTT. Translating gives CASSHPSGITGELFF.

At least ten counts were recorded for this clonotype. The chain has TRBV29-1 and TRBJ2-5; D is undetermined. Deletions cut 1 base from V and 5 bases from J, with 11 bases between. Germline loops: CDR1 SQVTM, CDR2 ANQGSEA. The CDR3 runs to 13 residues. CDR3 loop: CSVEGIAGETQYF. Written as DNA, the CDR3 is TGCAGCGTTGAAGGGATCGCCGGGGAGACCCAGTACTTC.

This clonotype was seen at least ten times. CDR3 loop: CATSRDFTGAFF. The CDR3 DNA follows: TGTGCCACCAGCAGAGATTTCACCGGGGCTTTCTTT. The V gene is TRBV15, the J gene TRBJ1-1; no reliable D call. The CDR3 runs 12 residues. Germline lookup yields CDR1 LNHNV and CDR2 YYDKDF (reference sequence). Trimming left V 0 bases short and J 11 bases short, with 10 bases between.

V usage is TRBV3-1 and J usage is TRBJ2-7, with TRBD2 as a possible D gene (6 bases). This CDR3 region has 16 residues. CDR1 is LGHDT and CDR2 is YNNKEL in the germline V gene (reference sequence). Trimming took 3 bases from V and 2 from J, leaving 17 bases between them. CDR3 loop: CASSQVPGTSTYEQYF. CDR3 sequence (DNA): TGTGCCAGCAGCCAGGTACCCGGGACTTCCACCTACGAGCAGTACTTC.

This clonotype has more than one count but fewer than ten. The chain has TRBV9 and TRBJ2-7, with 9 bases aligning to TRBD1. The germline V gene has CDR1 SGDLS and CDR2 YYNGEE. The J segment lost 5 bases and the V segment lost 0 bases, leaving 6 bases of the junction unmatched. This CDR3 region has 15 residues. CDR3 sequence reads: CASSVDPGQGNEQYF. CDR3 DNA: TGTGCCAGCAGCGTAGACCCGGGACAGGGAAACGAGCAGTACTTC.

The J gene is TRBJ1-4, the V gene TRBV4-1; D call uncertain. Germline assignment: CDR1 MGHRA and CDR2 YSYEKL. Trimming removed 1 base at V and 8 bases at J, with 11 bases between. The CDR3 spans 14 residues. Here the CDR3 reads CASSQVGSGEKLFF. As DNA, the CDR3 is TGCGCCAGCAGCCAAGTTGGATCGGGGGAAAAACTGTTTTTT.

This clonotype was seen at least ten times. The CDR3 loop is CASSYRDGDEKLFF. CDR3 in DNA: TGTGCCAGCAGTTACCGGGACGGGGATGAAAAACTGTTTTTT. The rearrangement links TRBV7-9 to TRBJ1-4; possible D gene TRBD1, 5 bases. Trimming removed 6 bases at V and 6 bases at J, with 14 bases between. The germline CDR1 and CDR2 sequences are SEHNR and FQNEAQ (reference sequence). The CDR3 has 14 residues.

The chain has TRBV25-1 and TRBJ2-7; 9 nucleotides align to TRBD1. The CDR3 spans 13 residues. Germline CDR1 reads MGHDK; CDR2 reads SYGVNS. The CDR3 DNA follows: TGTGCTAGAATGCCGGACAGGGGCTACGAGCAGTACTTC. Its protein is CARMPDRGYEQYF.

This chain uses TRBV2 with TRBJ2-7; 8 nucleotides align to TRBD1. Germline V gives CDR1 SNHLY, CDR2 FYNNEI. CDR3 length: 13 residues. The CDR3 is CAVSGQDLYEQYF. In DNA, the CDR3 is TGTGCTGTCTCGGGACAGGACCTCTACGAGCAGTACTTC.

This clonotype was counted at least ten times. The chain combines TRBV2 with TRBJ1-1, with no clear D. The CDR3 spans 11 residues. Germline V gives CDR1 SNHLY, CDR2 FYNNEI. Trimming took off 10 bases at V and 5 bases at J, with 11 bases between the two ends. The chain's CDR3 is CATLGWTEAFF. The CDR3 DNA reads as TGTGCCACCTTGGGGTGGACTGAAGCTTTCTTT.

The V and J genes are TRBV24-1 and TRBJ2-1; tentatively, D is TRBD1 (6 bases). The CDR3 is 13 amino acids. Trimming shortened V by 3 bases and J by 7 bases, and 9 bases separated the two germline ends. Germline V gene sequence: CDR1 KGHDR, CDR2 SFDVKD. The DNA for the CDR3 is TGTGCCACCAGTGATAGGACAGTAAATGAGCAGTTCTTC. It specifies CATSDRTVNEQFF.

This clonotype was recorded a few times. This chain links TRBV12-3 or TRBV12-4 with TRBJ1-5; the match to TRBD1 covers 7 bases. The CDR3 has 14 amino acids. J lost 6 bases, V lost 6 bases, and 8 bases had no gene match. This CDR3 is CASSTDRWGQPQHF. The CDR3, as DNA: TGTGCCAGCAGCACGGACAGGTGGGGTCAGCCCCAGCATTTT.

CDR3 sequence: CASGEAGPFEQYF. The CDR3 DNA is TGTGCCAGCGGCGAAGCGGGCCCGTTCGAGCAGTACTTC. The V call is TRBV9, the J call TRBJ2-7; a possible D gene is TRBD2 (6 bases). Germline assignment: CDR1 SGDLS and CDR2 YYNGEE. V was trimmed by 7 bases and J by 6 bases, leaving 17 bases between them. CDR3 length: 13 residues.

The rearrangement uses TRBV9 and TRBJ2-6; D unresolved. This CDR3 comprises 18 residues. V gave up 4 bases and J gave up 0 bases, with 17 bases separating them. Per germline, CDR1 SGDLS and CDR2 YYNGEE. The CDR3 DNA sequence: TGTGCCAGCAGCATCCCGGACGGGTGGAACTCTGGGGCCAACGTCCTGACTTTC. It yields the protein CASSIPDGWNSGANVLTF.

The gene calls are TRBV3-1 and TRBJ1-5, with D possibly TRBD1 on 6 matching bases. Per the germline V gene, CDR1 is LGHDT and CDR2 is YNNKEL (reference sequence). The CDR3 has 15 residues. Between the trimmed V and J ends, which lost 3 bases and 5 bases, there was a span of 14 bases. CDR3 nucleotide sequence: TGTGCCAGCAGCCACCACAGGGTTGAGGATCAGCCCCAGCATTTT. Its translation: CASSHHRVEDQPQHF.

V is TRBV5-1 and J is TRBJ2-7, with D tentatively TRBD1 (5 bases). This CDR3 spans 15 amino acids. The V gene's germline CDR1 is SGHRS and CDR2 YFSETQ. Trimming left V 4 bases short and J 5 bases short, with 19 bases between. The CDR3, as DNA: TGCGCCAGCAGCCCGCTGCCAGGGAAAGACCACGAGCAGTACTTC. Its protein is CASSPLPGKDHEQYF.

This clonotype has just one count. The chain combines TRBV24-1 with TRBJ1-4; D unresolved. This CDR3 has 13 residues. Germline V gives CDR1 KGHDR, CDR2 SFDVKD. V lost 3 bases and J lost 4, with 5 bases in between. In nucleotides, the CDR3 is TGTGCCACCAGTGATGGGAATAATGAAAAACTGTTTTTT. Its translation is CATSDGNNEKLFF.

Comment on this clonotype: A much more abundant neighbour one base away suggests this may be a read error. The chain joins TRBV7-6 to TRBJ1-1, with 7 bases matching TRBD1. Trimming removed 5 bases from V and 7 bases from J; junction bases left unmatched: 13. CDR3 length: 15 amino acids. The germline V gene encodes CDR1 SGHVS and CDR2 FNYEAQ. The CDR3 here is CASSPTTGRCGEAFF. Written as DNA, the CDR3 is TGTGCCAGCAGCCCGACGACAGGGCGGTGCGGTGAAGCTTTCTTT.

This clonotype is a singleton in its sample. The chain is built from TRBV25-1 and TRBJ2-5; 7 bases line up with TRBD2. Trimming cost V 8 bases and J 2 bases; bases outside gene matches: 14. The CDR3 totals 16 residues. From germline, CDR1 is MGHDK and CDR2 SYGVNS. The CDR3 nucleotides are TGTGCCAGCCGGCCGTCGGGGGGAGTTGGGCAAGAGACCCAGTACTTC. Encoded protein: CASRPSGGVGQETQYF. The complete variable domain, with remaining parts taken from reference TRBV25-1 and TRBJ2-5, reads EADIYQTPRYLVIGTGKKITLECSQTMGHDKMYWYQQDPGMELHLIHYSYGVNSTEKGDLSSESTVSRIRTEHFPLTLESARPSHTSQYLCASRPSGGVGQETQYFGPGTRLLVL.

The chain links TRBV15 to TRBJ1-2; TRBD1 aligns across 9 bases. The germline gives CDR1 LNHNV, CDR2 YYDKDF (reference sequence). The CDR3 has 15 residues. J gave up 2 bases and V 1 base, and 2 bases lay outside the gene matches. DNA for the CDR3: TGTGCCACCAGCAGAGGGGGGACAGGGAACTATGGCTACACCTTC. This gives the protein CATSRGGTGNYGYTF.

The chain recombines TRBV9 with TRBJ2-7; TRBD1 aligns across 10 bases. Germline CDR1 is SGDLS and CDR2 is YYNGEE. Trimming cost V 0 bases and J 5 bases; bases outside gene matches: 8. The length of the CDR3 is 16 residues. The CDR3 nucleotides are TGTGCCAGCAGCGTAGCAGGGGACAGGGGAATCCACGAGCAGTACTTC. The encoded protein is CASSVAGDRGIHEQYF.